Below are 6 T cell receptor beta chains sequenced from a single sample in a study of shared clonotypes between healthy human individuals. TCRdb's copy holds only in-frame clones and misses some; the assay was immunoSEQ multiplex PCR. The repertoire holds hundreds of thousands of clones, with around 73% as singletons. Material for sequencing was memory CD4+ T cells sorted from blood. Subset reported: CD45RA-negative fraction. The receptor source for this set is a woman younger than 45 in good health.

Points on this clone: Different DNA sequences within this sample yield the same CDR3. This sequence joins TRBV28 and TRBJ2-7, with D hard to call. V was shortened by 2 bases and J by 1 base, with 9 bases between the two germline ends. The CDR3 consists of 14 residues. Per germline, CDR1 MDHEN and CDR2 SYDVKM. Here the CDR3 reads CASSLVGGSYEQYF. CDR3 sequence (DNA): TGTGCCAGCAGTTTAGTCGGTGGGTCCTACGAGCAGTACTTC.

V is TRBV21-1 and J is TRBJ2-3; the table calls TRBD2, which could not be checked here. TRBV21-1 is designated a pseudogene. CDR3 length equals 18 residues. CDR3 region: CASSKLVGSRESVDTQYF. The CDR3 DNA follows: TGTGCCAGCAGCAAACTCGTCGGTTCGCGGGAGTCGGTAGATACGCAGTATTTT.

The rearrangement links TRBV19 to TRBJ2-3; D is possibly TRBD1 (6 bases). Trimming removed 2 bases from V and 2 bases from J, with 8 bases in between. Germline V gene lookup returns CDR1 LNHDA and CDR2 SQIVND (reference sequence). This CDR3 has 14 residues. CDR3 sequence: CASSITGSTDTQYF. For the CDR3, the DNA is TGTGCCAGTAGTATAACAGGGTCCACAGATACGCAGTATTTT.

V is TRBV4-2 and J is TRBJ2-7; D gene ambiguous. Germline CDR1 reads LGHNA; CDR2 reads YNFKEQ. The V gene lost 0 bases and the J gene lost 0 bases, with 15 bases spanning the gap. The CDR3 is 17 amino acids. CDR3 DNA sequence: TGTGCCAGCAGCCAAGATATCGGAGCCCCTAGCTCCTACGAGCAGTACTTC. Translating it yields CASSQDIGAPSSYEQYF.

The chain joins TRBV28 to TRBJ1-1; the match to TRBD1 covers 9 bases. With V trimmed by 5 bases and J by 5 bases, 6 bases remained unmatched. Germline V gives CDR1 MDHEN, CDR2 SYDVKM. This CDR3 comprises 14 residues. The CDR3: CASSALGQGTEAFF. CDR3 DNA: TGTGCCAGCAGTGCACTTGGACAGGGGACTGAAGCTTTCTTT.

The J gene is TRBJ1-5, the V gene TRBV6-5, with 9 positions matching TRBD1. Germline V gene sequence: CDR1 MNHEY, CDR2 SVGAGI. This CDR3 contains 15 residues. The junction had 10 bases not matched to a gene; V was cut back by 10 bases and J by 3 bases. The CDR3 region is CATKPDRGANQPQHF. The DNA for the CDR3 is TGTGCCACTAAACCGGACAGGGGCGCCAATCAGCCCCAGCATTTT.